This T cell receptor (beta chain) was recovered during a study of lymphopenia after photon versus proton radiotherapy. V lost 0 bases, J lost 9 bases, and 19 bases lay in between. CDR3 length: 16 amino acids. Per the germline V gene, CDR1 is SGHDT and CDR2 is YYEEEE. The assay was immunoSEQ multiplex PCR, and TCRdb's table has in-frame clones only and misses some. Here the sample spans tens of thousands of clones, approximately 85% being singletons. This chain joins TRBV5-6 and TRBJ1-5, with a weak D call TRBD1 (5 bases). The input for sequencing was peripheral blood, taken from a patient treated with photon-based radiotherapy. This TCR was sampled from a man in his forties with gastric cancer. As DNA, the CDR3 is TGTGCCAGCAGCTTGGGTCAGGTCGGGGCCGGAGGGCCCCAGCATTTT. This sequence encodes CASSLGQVGAGGPQHF.